These 20 T cell receptor beta chains came from one sample sequenced in a study of siplizumab effects on memory and regulatory T cells. Profiling relied on immunoSEQ multiplex PCR, and the TCRdb table lists in-frame clones only, not all of them. The sample lists 62,000 or so clones, roughly 80% occurring once. Sample: memory CD4+ T cells sorted from blood. These receptors originate from a human donor in good health.

The DNA of the CDR3 is TGTGCCAGCACTGTCACGTTTATAGGGGGAAACACCATATATTTT. Its protein is CASTVTFIGGNTIYF. The V and J genes are TRBV6-1 and TRBJ1-3; D remains unclear. CDR1 and CDR2 (germline): MNHNS, SASEGT. The CDR3 runs to 15 residues. With 7 bases removed from V and 4 bases from J, the gap between germline ends came to 17 bases.

V is TRBV7-6 and J is TRBJ2-3; 10 bases align to TRBD2. CDR1 and CDR2 (germline): SGHVS, FNYEAQ. With 6 bases clipped from V and 1 base from J, the junction kept 10 bases outside the gene matches. The length of the CDR3 is 17 residues. CDR3 amino acids: CASRLGLAGGRTDTQYF. The CDR3 DNA reads as TGTGCCAGCAGGCTAGGTTTAGCGGGGGGACGCACAGATACGCAGTATTTT. Full variable domain (rest looked up from reference TRBV7-6 and TRBJ2-3): GAGVSQSPRYKVTKRGQDVALRCDPISGHVSLYWYRQALGQGPEFLTYFNYEAQQDKSGLPNDRFSAERPEGSISTLTIQRTEQRDSAMYRCASRLGLAGGRTDTQYFGPGTRLTVL.

The J gene is TRBJ1-4, the V gene TRBV5-3, with no clear D. TRBV5-3 is identified as an open reading frame with a role that is uncertain. V lost 4 bases and J 0 bases, leaving 19 bases between the germline ends. This CDR3 contains 18 residues. Here the CDR3 reads CARSHTGGPPATNEKLFF. As DNA, the CDR3 is TGTGCCAGAAGCCACACCGGCGGCCCCCCCGCAACTAATGAAAAACTGTTTTTT.

The rearrangement joins TRBV2 to TRBJ2-1, with a tentative D call TRBD2 (5 bases). There are 14 residues in the CDR3. Germline CDR1 is SNHLY and CDR2 is FYNNEI. Trimming pared 7 bases from V and 8 bases from J, leaving 18 bases between. This CDR3 is CASIWEIRSYEQFF. The CDR3 nucleotides read TGTGCCAGCATTTGGGAGATTCGGAGCTATGAGCAGTTCTTC.

The genes are TRBV6-6 and TRBJ1-2; 7 nucleotides agree with TRBD1. Trimming at V came to 4 bases and at J to 3 bases, leaving 5 bases not matched to a gene. In germline, CDR1 is MNHNY, CDR2 SVGAGI (reference sequence). This CDR3 comprises 14 residues. The chain's CDR3 is CASSLGGQDYGYTF. DNA of the CDR3: TGTGCCAGCAGTTTAGGGGGCCAGGACTATGGCTACACCTTC.

The J gene is TRBJ2-6, the V gene TRBV7-6, with D unclear. The CDR3 loop spans 16 amino acids. Per the germline V gene, CDR1 is SGHVS and CDR2 is FNYEAQ. Trimming pared 4 bases from V and 0 bases from J, leaving 10 bases between. Written as DNA, the CDR3 is TGTGCCAGCAGCTCTCGACCCGTCTCTGGGGCCAACGTCCTGACTTTC. Translation gives CASSSRPVSGANVLTF.

V usage is TRBV11-3 and J usage is TRBJ2-7, with TRBD2 identical over 8 bases. This CDR3 contains 13 residues. V was pared by 5 bases and J by 5 bases, with 5 bases of the junction left unmatched. Germline CDR1 SGHNT, CDR2 YENEEA. As DNA, the CDR3 is TGTGCCAGCAGCAGCGGGAGAGCCCACGAGCAGTACTTC. It encodes CASSSGRAHEQYF.

This chain uses TRBV5-1 with TRBJ2-7, with D perhaps given as TRBD1 or TRBD2 (6 bases each). Trimming took off 5 bases at V and 3 bases at J, with 18 bases between the two ends. Germline V CDR1 and CDR2: SGHRS, YFSETQ. The CDR3 extends over 15 amino acids. CDR3 DNA sequence: TGCGCCAGCAGAAGGGCTCAGGGGCGGGACTACGAGCAGTACTTC. Its protein product is CASRRAQGRDYEQYF. The whole variable domain, remainder taken from reference TRBV5-1 and TRBJ2-7, is KAGVTQTPRYLIKTRGQQVTLSCSPISGHRSVSWYQQTPGQGLQFLFEYFSETQRNKGNFPGRFSGRQFSNSRSEMNVSTLELGDSALYLCASRRAQGRDYEQYFGPGTRLTVT.

The V gene is TRBV15, the J gene TRBJ2-3, with 10 nucleotides matching TRBD2. Germline values: CDR1 LNHNV, CDR2 YYDKDF (reference sequence). V dropped 5 bases and J dropped 3; count of bases not matched to a gene: 5. CDR3 size: 15 residues. Written as DNA, the CDR3 is TGTGCCACCAGCGGTGGACTAGCGGCAACAGATACGCAGTATTTT. Translation gives CATSGGLAATDTQYF. The full variable domain, rest sourced from reference TRBV15 and TRBJ2-3, is DAMVIQNPRYQVTQFGKPVTLSCSQTLNHNVMYWYQQKSSQAPKLLFHYYDKDFNNEADTPDNFQSRRPNTSFCFLDIRSPGLGDTAMYLCATSGGLAATDTQYFGPGTRLTVL.

The rearrangement uses TRBV7-2 and TRBJ2-3, with a possible D match to TRBD2 (6 bases). Germline loops: CDR1 SGHTA, CDR2 FQGNSA. The CDR3 totals 12 residues. Deletions cut 5 bases from V and 4 bases from J, with 7 bases between. CDR3 DNA sequence: TGTGCCAGCAGCCCTAGCGCAGATACGCAGTATTTT. Protein product: CASSPSADTQYF.

This chain uses TRBV7-2 with TRBJ2-1; 13 nucleotides match TRBD2. CDR3 length equals 16 residues. The germline V gene has CDR1 SGHTA and CDR2 FQGNSA. J was trimmed by 7 bases and V by 4 bases; bases with no gene match: 7. The CDR3 bases are TGTGCCAGCAGCTATACCGGGACTAGCGGGGCAAATGAGCAGTTCTTC. Translating gives CASSYTGTSGANEQFF.

The chain has TRBV6-5 and TRBJ1-2; D call uncertain. This CDR3 has 15 residues. V lost 7 bases to trimming and J lost 3 bases, with 18 bases between them. Germline assignment: CDR1 MNHEY and CDR2 SVGAGI. CDR3 sequence: CASTKVGGADYGYTF. The CDR3, as DNA: TGTGCCAGCACCAAGGTCGGTGGAGCGGACTATGGCTACACCTTC.

The V call is TRBV5-1, the J call TRBJ2-7; TRBD2 is a possible D gene (6 bases). Germline V gene lookup returns CDR1 SGHRS and CDR2 YFSETQ. CDR3 size: 15 residues. Trimming took 2 bases from V and 6 from J, leaving 18 bases between them. The CDR3 sequence: CASSLGGGGPGEQYF. CDR3 in DNA: TGCGCCAGCAGCTTAGGAGGCGGAGGGCCCGGCGAGCAGTACTTC.

The chain is built from TRBV5-4 and TRBJ2-3, with D maybe TRBD2 (5 bases). V was pared by 4 bases and J by 5 bases, with 14 bases between. CDR3 length: 14 residues. CDR1 is SGHNT, CDR2 YYREEE, per germline (reference sequence). CDR3 region: CASSPKRAVDTQYF. CDR3 DNA sequence: TGTGCCAGCAGCCCAAAGAGGGCGGTAGATACGCAGTATTTT. The complete variable domain, with remaining parts taken from reference TRBV5-4 and TRBJ2-3, reads ETGVTQSPTHLIKTRGQQVTLRCSSQSGHNTVSWYQQALGQGPQFIFQYYREEENGRGNFPPRFSGLQFPNYSSELNVNALELDDSALYLCASSPKRAVDTQYFGPGTRLTVL.

This sequence joins TRBV4-2 and TRBJ1-6, with D uncertain. V gave up 2 bases and J gave up 5 bases, with 7 bases separating them. CDR1 LGHNA and CDR2 YNFKEQ come from the germline V gene. The CDR3 sequence is 14 residues long. CDR3 loop: CASSQRTDNSPLHF. In DNA, the CDR3 is TGTGCCAGCAGCCAACGAACAGATAATTCACCCCTCCACTTT.

This clone was picked up a small number of times. This chain links TRBV2 with TRBJ1-2; D uncertain. CDR1 SNHLY and CDR2 FYNNEI come from the germline V gene. This CDR3 is 13 amino acids long. V lost 4 bases and J 0 bases, leaving 6 bases between the germline ends. CDR3 residues: CASSVQSNYGYTF. The CDR3 nucleotides are TGTGCCAGCAGTGTACAGTCTAACTATGGCTACACCTTC.

V gene TRBV6-1 combines with J gene TRBJ1-2, with D perhaps matching TRBD1 (6 bases). The CDR3 is 13 amino acids. Germline-derived CDR1 and CDR2 are MNHNS and SASEGT. V lost 5 bases and J 4 bases, leaving 11 bases between the germline ends. CDR3 protein: CASSRTDTYGYTF. The DNA of the CDR3 is TGTGCCAGCAGTAGGACAGACACCTATGGCTACACCTTC.

This clone appeared once. J is TRBJ2-6 and V is TRBV7-2, with 10 bases identical to TRBD2. The germline V gene has CDR1 SGHTA and CDR2 FQGNSA. The CDR3 is 18 residues long. After removal of 5 bases from V and 0 bases from J, the junction contained 7 bases not matched to a gene. CDR3 protein: CASSPRSGGSSGANVLTF. CDR3 in DNA: TGTGCCAGCAGCCCCCGTAGCGGGGGGAGCTCTGGGGCCAACGTCCTGACTTTC.

The rearrangement joins TRBV14 to TRBJ1-2, with D unclear. The CDR3 totals 13 residues. Trimming removed 0 bases from V and 5 bases from J, with 7 bases in between. Germline V gene lookup returns CDR1 SGHDN and CDR2 FVKESK. DNA of the CDR3: TGTGCCAGCAGCCAAGATATGAGTTATGGCTACACCTTC. It translates to CASSQDMSYGYTF.

The rearrangement links TRBV11-2 to TRBJ2-2, with D possibly TRBD1 on 6 matching bases. The ends were cut back, 7 bases at V and 6 bases at J, with 18 bases in the middle. Germline V lookup: CDR1 SGHAT, CDR2 FQNNGV. The CDR3 extends over 15 amino acids. For the CDR3, the DNA is TGTGCCAGCACCGGAACTAGACAGGTCCCCGGGGAGCTGTTTTTT. Protein product: CASTGTRQVPGELFF.